This TCR beta chain appears in the sequencing data of a study of shared clonotypes between healthy human individuals. Findings and limits, study-wide: Researchers sampled blood only, noting tissue repertoires likely differ.

The CDR3 runs 12 residues. V gave up 3 bases and J gave up 6 bases, with 6 bases separating them. The germline CDR1 and CDR2 sequences are LNHDA and SQIVND (reference sequence). Details on this clone: Its specificity is unknown. The sample carries other DNA sequences with the same CDR3.

The genomic DNA of each subset was split evenly across several immunoSEQ plates. Repertoires were generated with immunoSEQ multiplex PCR, while TCRdb's copy carries only in-frame clones and drops some. The sample comprises 400,000 to 600,000 clones, more than 75% of which are singletons, and less than 15% rests with the top ten. The sequence derives from a woman aged 40 to 50 in good health. Some clones in this sample may be carry-over from other donors' samples. The sequencing sample was made of PBMCs. The chain has TRBV19 and TRBJ1-5; D is unclear. Written as DNA, the CDR3 is TGTGCCAGTAGTATTTGGCGTCAGCCCCAGCATTTT. Encoded protein: CASSIWRQPQHF.